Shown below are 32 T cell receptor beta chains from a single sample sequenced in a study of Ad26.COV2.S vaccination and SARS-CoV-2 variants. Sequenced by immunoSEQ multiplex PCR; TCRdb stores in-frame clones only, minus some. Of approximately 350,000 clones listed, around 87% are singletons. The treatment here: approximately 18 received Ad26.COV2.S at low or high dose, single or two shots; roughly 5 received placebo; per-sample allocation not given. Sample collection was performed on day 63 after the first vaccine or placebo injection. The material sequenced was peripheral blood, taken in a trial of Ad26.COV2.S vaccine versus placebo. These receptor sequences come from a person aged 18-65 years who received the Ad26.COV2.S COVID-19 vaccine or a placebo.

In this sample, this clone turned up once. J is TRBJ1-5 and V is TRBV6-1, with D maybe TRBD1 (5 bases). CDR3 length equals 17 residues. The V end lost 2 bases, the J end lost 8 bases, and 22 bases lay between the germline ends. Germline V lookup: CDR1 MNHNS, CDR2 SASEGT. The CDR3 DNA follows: TGTGCCAGCAGTGAACTTGTCGGGGGGATGTCTAGAGAGCCCCAGCATTTT. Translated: CASSELVGGMSREPQHF.

CDR3 in DNA: TGTGCCAGCAGCGTAGCTACAGGGGCTGACGAGCAGTACTTC. Its protein is CASSVATGADEQYF. The chain has TRBV9 and TRBJ2-7, with 7 bases fitting TRBD1. CDR1 SGDLS and CDR2 YYNGEE come from the germline V gene. V dropped 0 bases and J dropped 5; count of bases not matched to a gene: 5. The CDR3 spans 14 residues. The whole variable domain, remainder taken from reference TRBV9 and TRBJ2-7, is DSGVTQTPKHLITATGQRVTLRCSPRSGDLSVYWYQQSLDQGLQFLIQYYNGEERAKGNILERFSAQQFPDLHSELNLSSLELGDSALYFCASSVATGADEQYFGPGTRLTVT.

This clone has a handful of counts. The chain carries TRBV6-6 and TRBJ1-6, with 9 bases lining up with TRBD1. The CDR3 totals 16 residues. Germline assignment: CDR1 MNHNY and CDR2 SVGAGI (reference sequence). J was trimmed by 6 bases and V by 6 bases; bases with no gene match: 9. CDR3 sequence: CASSLGQGRGNSPLHF. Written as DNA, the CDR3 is TGTGCCAGCAGCCTCGGACAGGGGCGAGGTAATTCACCCCTCCACTTT.

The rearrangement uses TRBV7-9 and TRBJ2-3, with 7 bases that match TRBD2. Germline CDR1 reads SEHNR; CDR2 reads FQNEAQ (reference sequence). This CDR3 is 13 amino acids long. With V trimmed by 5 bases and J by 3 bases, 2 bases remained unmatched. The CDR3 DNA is TGTGCCAGCAGCCTTAGCGGGACAGATACGCAGTATTTT. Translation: CASSLSGTDTQYF.

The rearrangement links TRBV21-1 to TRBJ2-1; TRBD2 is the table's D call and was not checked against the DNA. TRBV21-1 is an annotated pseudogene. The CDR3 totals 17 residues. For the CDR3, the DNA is TGTGCCAGCAGCAAAATATGTAGGTATGGGGTTTGGACTCGGAAGTTCTTC. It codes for CASSKICRYGVWTRKFF.

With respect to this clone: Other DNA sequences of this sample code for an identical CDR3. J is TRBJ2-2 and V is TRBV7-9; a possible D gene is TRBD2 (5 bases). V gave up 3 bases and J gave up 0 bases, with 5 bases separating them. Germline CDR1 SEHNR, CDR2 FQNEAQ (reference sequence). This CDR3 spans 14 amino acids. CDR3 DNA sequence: TGTGCCAGCAGCTTCGGGACGAACACCGGGGAGCTGTTTTTT. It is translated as CASSFGTNTGELFF.

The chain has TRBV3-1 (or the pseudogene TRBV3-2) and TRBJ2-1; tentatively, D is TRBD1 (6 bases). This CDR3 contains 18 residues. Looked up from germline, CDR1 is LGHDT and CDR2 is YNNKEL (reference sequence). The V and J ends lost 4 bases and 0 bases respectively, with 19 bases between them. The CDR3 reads CASSPQSGVGSSYNEQFF. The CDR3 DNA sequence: TGTGCCAGCAGCCCACAATCAGGGGTGGGTAGCTCCTACAATGAGCAGTTCTTC.

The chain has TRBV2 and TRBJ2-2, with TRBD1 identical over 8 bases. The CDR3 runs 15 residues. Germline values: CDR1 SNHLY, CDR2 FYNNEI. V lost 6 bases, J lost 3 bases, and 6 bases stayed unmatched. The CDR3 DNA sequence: TGTGCCAGCAGAGACAGGGGTGTTGACACCGGGGAGCTGTTTTTT. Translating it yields CASRDRGVDTGELFF.

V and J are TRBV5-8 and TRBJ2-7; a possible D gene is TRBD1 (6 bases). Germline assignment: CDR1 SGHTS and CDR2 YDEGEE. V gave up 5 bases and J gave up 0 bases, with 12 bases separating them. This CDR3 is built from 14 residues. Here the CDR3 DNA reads TGTGCCAGCAGTCCGGGACATAACTCCTACGAGCAGTACTTC. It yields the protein CASSPGHNSYEQYF.

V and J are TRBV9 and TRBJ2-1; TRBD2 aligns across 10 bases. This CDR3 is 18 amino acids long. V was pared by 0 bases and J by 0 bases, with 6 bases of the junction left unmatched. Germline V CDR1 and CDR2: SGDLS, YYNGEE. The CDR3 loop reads CASSVASGGLSSYNEQFF. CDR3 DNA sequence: TGTGCCAGCAGCGTAGCTAGCGGGGGTCTGAGCTCCTACAATGAGCAGTTCTTC.

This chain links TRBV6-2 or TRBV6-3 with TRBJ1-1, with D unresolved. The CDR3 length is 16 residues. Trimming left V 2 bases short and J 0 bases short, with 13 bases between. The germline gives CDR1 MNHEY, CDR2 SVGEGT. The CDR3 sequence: CASSYQGSHMNTEAFF. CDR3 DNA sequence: TGTGCCAGCAGTTACCAAGGCAGTCATATGAACACTGAAGCTTTCTTT.

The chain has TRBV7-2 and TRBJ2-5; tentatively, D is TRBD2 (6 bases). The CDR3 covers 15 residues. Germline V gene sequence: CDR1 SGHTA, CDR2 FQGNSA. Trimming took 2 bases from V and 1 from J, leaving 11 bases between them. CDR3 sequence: CASSLRAGPQETQYF. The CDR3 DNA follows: TGTGCCAGCAGCTTAAGGGCGGGGCCCCAAGAGACCCAGTACTTC.

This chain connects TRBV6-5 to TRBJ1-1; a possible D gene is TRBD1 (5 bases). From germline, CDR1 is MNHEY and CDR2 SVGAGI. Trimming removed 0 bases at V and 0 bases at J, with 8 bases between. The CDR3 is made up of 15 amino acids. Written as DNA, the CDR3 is TGTGCCAGCAGTTACTCCCGGGACCTGAACACTGAAGCTTTCTTT. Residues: CASSYSRDLNTEAFF.

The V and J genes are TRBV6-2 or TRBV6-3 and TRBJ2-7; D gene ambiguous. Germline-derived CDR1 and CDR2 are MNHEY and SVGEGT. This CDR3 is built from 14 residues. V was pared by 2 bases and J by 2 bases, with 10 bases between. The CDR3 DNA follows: TGTGCCAGCAGTTACAGGACCGTGACCTACGAGCAGTACTTC. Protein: CASSYRTVTYEQYF.

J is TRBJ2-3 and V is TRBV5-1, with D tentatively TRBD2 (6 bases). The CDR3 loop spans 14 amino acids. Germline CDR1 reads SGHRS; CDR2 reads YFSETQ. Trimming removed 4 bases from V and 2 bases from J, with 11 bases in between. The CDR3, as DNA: TGCGCCAGCAGCGGGGACTGGTCCACAGATACGCAGTATTTT. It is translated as CASSGDWSTDTQYF. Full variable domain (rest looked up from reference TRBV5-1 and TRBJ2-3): KAGVTQTPRYLIKTRGQQVTLSCSPISGHRSVSWYQQTPGQGLQFLFEYFSETQRNKGNFPGRFSGRQFSNSRSEMNVSTLELGDSALYLCASSGDWSTDTQYFGPGTRLTVL.

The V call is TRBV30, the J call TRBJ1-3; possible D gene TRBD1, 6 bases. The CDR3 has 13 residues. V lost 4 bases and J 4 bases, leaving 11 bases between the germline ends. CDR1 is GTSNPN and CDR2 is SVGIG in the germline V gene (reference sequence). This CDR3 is CAWTTGWGNTIYF. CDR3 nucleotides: TGTGCCTGGACGACAGGTTGGGGAAACACCATATATTTT. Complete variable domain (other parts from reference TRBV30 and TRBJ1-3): SQTIHQWPATLVQPVGSPLSLECTVEGTSNPNLYWYRQAAGRGLQLLFYSVGIGQISSEVPQNLSASRPQDRQFILSSKKLLLSDSGFYLCAWTTGWGNTIYFGEGSWLTVV.

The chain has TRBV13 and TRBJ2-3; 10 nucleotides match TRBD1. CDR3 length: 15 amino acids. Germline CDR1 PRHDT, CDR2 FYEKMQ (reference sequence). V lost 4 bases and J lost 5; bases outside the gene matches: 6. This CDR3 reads CASSSDRGRRDTQYF. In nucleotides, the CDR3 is TGTGCCAGCAGCTCCGACAGGGGGCGCAGAGATACGCAGTATTTT.

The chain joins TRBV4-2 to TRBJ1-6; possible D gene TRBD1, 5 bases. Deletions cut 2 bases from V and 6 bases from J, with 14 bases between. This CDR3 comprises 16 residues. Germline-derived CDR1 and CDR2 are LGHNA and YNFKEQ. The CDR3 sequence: CASSQFWDSSNSPLHF. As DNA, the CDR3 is TGTGCCAGCAGCCAATTTTGGGACTCTTCTAATTCACCCCTCCACTTT.

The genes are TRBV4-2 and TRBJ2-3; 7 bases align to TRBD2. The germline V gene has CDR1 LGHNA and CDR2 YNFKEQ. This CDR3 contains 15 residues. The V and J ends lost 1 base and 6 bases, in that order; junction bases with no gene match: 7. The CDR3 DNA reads TGTGCCAGCAGCCAAGGATGGGACTATCAGGATACGCAGTATTTT. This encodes CASSQGWDYQDTQYF.

CDR3 residues: CASSLVLAGHLSSYNEQFF. CDR3 nucleotides: TGTGCCAGCAGCTTAGTACTAGCGGGGCACCTAAGCTCCTACAATGAGCAGTTCTTC. The rearrangement joins TRBV7-9 to TRBJ2-1, with 10 bases lining up with TRBD2. Germline CDR1 and CDR2: SEHNR and FQNEAQ (reference sequence). Trimming at V came to 1 base and at J to 0 bases, leaving 9 bases not matched to a gene. The CDR3 contains 19 residues.

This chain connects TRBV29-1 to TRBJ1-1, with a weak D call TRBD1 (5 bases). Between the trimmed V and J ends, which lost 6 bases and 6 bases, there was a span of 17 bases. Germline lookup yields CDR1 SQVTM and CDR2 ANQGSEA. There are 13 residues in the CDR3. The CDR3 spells CSVSGPRRAEAFF. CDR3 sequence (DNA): TGCAGCGTGTCGGGACCACGCAGGGCTGAAGCTTTCTTT.

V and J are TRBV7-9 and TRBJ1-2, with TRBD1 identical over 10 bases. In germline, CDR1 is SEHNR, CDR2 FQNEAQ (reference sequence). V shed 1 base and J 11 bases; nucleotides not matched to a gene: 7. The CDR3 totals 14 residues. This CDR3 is CASSLEGRTGGYTF. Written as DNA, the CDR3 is TGTGCCAGCAGCTTAGAGGGAAGGACAGGGGGATACACCTTC.

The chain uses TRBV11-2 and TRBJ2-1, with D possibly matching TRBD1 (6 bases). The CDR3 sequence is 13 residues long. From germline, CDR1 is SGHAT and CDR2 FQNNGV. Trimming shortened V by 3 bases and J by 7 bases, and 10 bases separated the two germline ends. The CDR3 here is CASSFQTGNEQFF. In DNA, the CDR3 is TGTGCCAGCAGCTTCCAAACAGGGAATGAGCAGTTCTTC.

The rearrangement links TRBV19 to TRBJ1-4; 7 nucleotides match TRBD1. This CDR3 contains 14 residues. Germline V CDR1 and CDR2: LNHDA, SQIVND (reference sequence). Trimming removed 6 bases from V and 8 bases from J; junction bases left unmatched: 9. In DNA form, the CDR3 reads TGTGCCAGTAGCCTGACAGGGAGCCGGGAAAAACTGTTTTTT. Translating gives CASSLTGSREKLFF.

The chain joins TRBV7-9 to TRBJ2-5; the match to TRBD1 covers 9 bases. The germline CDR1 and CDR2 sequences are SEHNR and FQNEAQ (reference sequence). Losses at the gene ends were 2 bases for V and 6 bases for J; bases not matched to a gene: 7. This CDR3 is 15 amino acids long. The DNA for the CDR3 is TGTGCCAGCAGCTTAACACAGGGGGCTCTAAAGACCCAGTACTTC. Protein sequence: CASSLTQGALKTQYF.

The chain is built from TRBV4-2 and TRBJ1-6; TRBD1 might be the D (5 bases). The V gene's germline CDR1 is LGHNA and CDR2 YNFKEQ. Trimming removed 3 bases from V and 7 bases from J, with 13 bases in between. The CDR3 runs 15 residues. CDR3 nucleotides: TGTGCCAGCAGCCAGATGCCCAGGGAGAATTCACCCCTCCACTTT. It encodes CASSQMPRENSPLHF.

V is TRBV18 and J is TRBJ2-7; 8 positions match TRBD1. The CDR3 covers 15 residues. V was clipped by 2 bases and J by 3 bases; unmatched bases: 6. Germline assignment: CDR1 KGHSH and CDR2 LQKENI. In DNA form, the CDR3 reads TGTGCCAGCTCACCAAGCCGGGACAGGTACTACGAGCAGTACTTC. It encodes CASSPSRDRYYEQYF.

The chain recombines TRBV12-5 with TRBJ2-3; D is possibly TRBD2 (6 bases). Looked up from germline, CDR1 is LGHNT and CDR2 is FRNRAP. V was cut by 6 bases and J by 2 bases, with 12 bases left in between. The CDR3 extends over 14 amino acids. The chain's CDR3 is CASGGGTLTDTQYF. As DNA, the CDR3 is TGTGCTAGTGGAGGCGGGACTCTCACAGATACGCAGTATTTT.

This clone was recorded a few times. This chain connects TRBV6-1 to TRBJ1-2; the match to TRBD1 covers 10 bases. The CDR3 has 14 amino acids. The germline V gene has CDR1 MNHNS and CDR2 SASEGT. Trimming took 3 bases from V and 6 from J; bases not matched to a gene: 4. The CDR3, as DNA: TGTGCCAGCAGTGAGCGACAGGGGGCGAATGGCTACACCTTC. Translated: CASSERQGANGYTF.

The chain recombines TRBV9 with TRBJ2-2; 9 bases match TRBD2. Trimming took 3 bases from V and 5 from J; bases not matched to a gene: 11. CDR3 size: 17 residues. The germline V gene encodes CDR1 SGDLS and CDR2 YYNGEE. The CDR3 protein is CASSGSGTSLVTGELFF. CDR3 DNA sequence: TGTGCCAGCAGCGGATCCGGGACTAGCCTAGTTACCGGGGAGCTGTTTTTT.

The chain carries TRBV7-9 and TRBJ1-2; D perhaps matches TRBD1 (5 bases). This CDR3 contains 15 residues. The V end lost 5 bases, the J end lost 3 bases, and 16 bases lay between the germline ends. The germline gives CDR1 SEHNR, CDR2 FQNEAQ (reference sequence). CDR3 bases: TGTGCCAGCAGCCCCCGAGCGGGGCTGGACTATGGCTACACCTTC. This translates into CASSPRAGLDYGYTF.

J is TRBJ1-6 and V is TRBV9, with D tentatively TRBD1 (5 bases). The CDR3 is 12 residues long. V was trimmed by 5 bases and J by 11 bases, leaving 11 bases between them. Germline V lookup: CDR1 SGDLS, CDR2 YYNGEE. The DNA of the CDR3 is TGTGCCAGCAGAGGGGCTGAACCACCCCTCCACTTT. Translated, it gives CASRGAEPPLHF.